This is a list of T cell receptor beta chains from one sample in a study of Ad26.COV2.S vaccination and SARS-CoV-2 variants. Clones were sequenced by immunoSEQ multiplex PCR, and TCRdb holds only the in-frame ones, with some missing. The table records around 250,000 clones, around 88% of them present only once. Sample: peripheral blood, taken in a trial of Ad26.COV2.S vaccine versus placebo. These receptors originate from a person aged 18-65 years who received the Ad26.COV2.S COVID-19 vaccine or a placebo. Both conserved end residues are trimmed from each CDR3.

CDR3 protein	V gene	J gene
ASSLSLKQPQH	TRBV12-3/TRBV12-4	TRBJ1-5
ASSSPLRRGGAFGTDTQY	TRBV13	TRBJ2-3
ASSLLGNGYT	TRBV5-1	TRBJ1-2
ASSLRAGTGESYEQY	TRBV7-9	TRBJ2-7
ASSPGGTEAF	TRBV14	TRBJ1-1
ASSFWIRDATLH	TRBV6-5	TRBJ1-6
ASSYRPGNNQPQH	TRBV6-5	TRBJ1-5
ASSQAYSTTDTQY	TRBV4-2	TRBJ2-3
ASSPVTSGEETQY	TRBV19	TRBJ2-5
ASSLKGTPSNEQF	TRBV7-8	TRBJ2-1
ASRTPADTQY	TRBV6-5	TRBJ2-3